Shown below are 22 T cell receptor beta chains from a single sample sequenced in a study of cytomegalovirus exposure and HLA in healthy donors. The study ran its PCR with 60 Vbeta and 13 Jbeta primers. Clones were sequenced by immunoSEQ multiplex PCR, and TCRdb holds only the in-frame ones, with some missing. The table has 98,000 or so clones, roughly 78% seen once. The sequenced sample consisted of PBMCs. These receptors were taken from a woman in her thirties or forties in good health and CMV-seronegative.

The chain uses TRBV6-5 and TRBJ2-1, with TRBD2 matching over 11 bases. The germline V gene has CDR1 MNHEY and CDR2 SVGAGI. The trim removed 7 bases at V and 9 bases at J, leaving 5 bases unmatched. The CDR3 is 13 residues long. This chain's CDR3 is CASISLAGGEQFF. The DNA of the CDR3 is TGTGCCAGCATATCGCTAGCGGGAGGTGAGCAGTTCTTC.

The J gene is TRBJ1-4, the V gene TRBV14; D is uncertain. Germline CDR1 and CDR2: SGHDN and FVKESK. The CDR3 is 15 residues long. V lost 4 bases and J lost 3, with 12 bases in between. The CDR3 coding sequence is TGTGCCAGCAGCCGCATCATGGGCGCTAATGAAAAACTGTTTTTT. Translated, it gives CASSRIMGANEKLFF. Based on the CDR3 plus reference TRBV14 and TRBJ1-4, the full variable domain is EAGVTQFPSHSVIEKGQTVTLRCDPISGHDNLYWYRRVMGKEIKFLLHFVKESKQDESGMPNNRFLAERTGGTYSTLKVQPAELEDSGVYFCASSRIMGANEKLFFGSGTQLSVL.

The rearrangement joins TRBV4-2 to TRBJ2-7; D is unresolved. V was shortened by 1 base and J by 6 bases, with 4 bases between the two germline ends. The CDR3 spans 11 residues. CDR1 LGHNA and CDR2 YNFKEQ come from the germline V gene. The CDR3 region has the DNA TGTGCCAGCAGCCAAGGGAGCGAGCAGTACTTC. Translated, it gives CASSQGSEQYF.

The chain couples TRBV28 to TRBJ2-1; 7 nucleotides align to TRBD2. CDR1 MDHEN and CDR2 SYDVKM come from the germline V gene. The ends lost 2 bases at V and 9 bases at J; junction bases unmatched: 19. The CDR3 has 18 residues. CDR3 loop: CASSLGAWAGEVLGEQFF. The CDR3 DNA sequence: TGTGCCAGCAGTTTAGGTGCGTGGGCGGGAGAGGTTTTGGGTGAGCAGTTCTTC. The full variable domain, rest sourced from reference TRBV28 and TRBJ2-1, is DVKVTQSSRYLVKRTGEKVFLECVQDMDHENMFWYRQDPGLGLRLIYFSYDVKMKEKGDIPEGYSVSREKKERFSLILESASTNQTSMYLCASSLGAWAGEVLGEQFFGPGTRLTVL.

The rearrangement links TRBV4-2 to TRBJ1-5; D gene uncertain. V shed 4 bases and J shed 6 bases, with 10 bases lying between them. The CDR3 extends over 13 amino acids. Germline V gene lookup returns CDR1 LGHNA and CDR2 YNFKEQ. CDR3 nucleotides: TGTGCCAGCAGCCCTACCCGCGGTCAGCCCCAGCATTTT. Protein product: CASSPTRGQPQHF.

This chain joins TRBV28 and TRBJ1-2; possible D gene TRBD1, 5 bases. CDR1 and CDR2 from the germline V gene are MDHEN and SYDVKM. This CDR3 is 12 amino acids long. V lost 3 bases and J lost 8, with 10 bases in between. The CDR3 reads CASSFGGEGYTF. CDR3 DNA sequence: TGTGCCAGCAGTTTCGGAGGGGAAGGCTACACCTTC.

This chain links TRBV21-1 with TRBJ2-2; TRBD1 reflects the table's D call only, with no check against the DNA. TRBV21-1 is an annotated pseudogene. This CDR3 region has 16 residues. DNA of the CDR3: TGTGCCAGCAGCAAGGATTATACAGGGTGCACCGGGGAGCTGTTTTTT. Translation: CASSKDYTGCTGELFF.

V and J are TRBV7-6 and TRBJ2-7, with D tentatively TRBD2 (6 bases). The V gene's germline CDR1 is SGHVS and CDR2 FNYEAQ. This CDR3 is built from 16 residues. V was cut by 5 bases and J by 2 bases, with 19 bases left in between. CDR3 in amino acids: CASSPSLLGGAYEQYF. The CDR3, as DNA: TGTGCCAGCAGCCCCTCCCTACTCGGCGGGGCCTACGAGCAGTACTTC.

The chain is built from TRBV7-3 and TRBJ2-7; 7 nucleotides align to TRBD1. CDR3 length: 15 residues. Germline lookup yields CDR1 SGHTA and CDR2 FQGTGA. The V and J ends lost 5 bases and 2 bases, in that order; junction bases with no gene match: 9. The CDR3 sequence is CASSPGTVLTYEQYF. CDR3 coding DNA: TGTGCCAGCAGCCCTGGGACAGTATTAACCTACGAGCAGTACTTC.

This chain connects TRBV5-6 to TRBJ2-1; 9 bases line up with TRBD1. The CDR3 extends over 15 amino acids. The junction had 11 bases not matched to a gene; V was cut back by 4 bases and J by 9 bases. Germline V gene data show CDR1 as SGHDT and CDR2 as YYEEEE. The CDR3 here is CASSVGTGWSGEQFF. The CDR3 DNA sequence: TGTGCCAGCAGCGTCGGGACAGGGTGGTCCGGTGAGCAGTTCTTC.

The V call is TRBV7-2, the J call TRBJ2-3, with a tentative D call TRBD1 (6 bases). V shed 7 bases and J shed 0 bases, with 11 bases lying between them. Germline-derived CDR1 and CDR2 are SGHTA and FQGNSA. This CDR3 region has 14 residues. CDR3 amino acids: CASTLTGSTDTQYF. Here the CDR3 DNA reads TGTGCCAGCACCCTGACAGGAAGCACAGATACGCAGTATTTT.

This clone was found once. The genes are TRBV28 and TRBJ1-5; no reliable D call. The germline V and J ends were trimmed by 3 bases and 1 base, with 16 bases remaining between them. This CDR3 spans 17 amino acids. Germline CDR1 reads MDHEN; CDR2 reads SYDVKM. The CDR3 bases are TGTGCCAGCAGTTTCGGTTTGCCCCGAGCGAGCAATCAGCCCCAGCATTTT. It translates to CASSFGLPRASNQPQHF.

The rearrangement uses TRBV27 and TRBJ2-7; 7 bases align to TRBD1. Losses at the gene ends were 6 bases for V and 3 bases for J; bases not matched to a gene: 8. The CDR3 sequence is 14 residues long. Germline CDR1 is MNHEY and CDR2 is SMNVEV (reference sequence). Written as DNA, the CDR3 is TGTGCCAGCAGCTCCGGGACAGACCTCTACGAGCAGTACTTC. This translates into CASSSGTDLYEQYF.

The CDR3, as DNA: TGTGCCAGCAGCCACGCGGGGGACGAGCAGTACTTC. Encoded protein: CASSHAGDEQYF. The rearrangement uses TRBV11-2 and TRBJ2-5; 7 nucleotides line up with TRBD2. The J call is doubtful: the DNA matches TRBJ2-7 better. This CDR3 is built from 12 residues. The germline V gene has CDR1 SGHAT and CDR2 FQNNGV.

V is TRBV10-3 and J is TRBJ1-1; D is unclear. The CDR3 loop spans 15 amino acids. The germline V and J ends were trimmed by 0 bases and 1 base, with 9 bases remaining between them. CDR1 and CDR2 from the germline V gene are ENHRY and SYGVKD. The CDR3: CAISESDVGNTEAFF. The CDR3, as DNA: TGTGCCATCAGTGAGTCCGATGTCGGGAACACTGAAGCTTTCTTT.

This clone was picked up a small number of times. The chain's CDR3 is CASSFSTLDEQFF. DNA of the CDR3: TGTGCCAGCAGCTTTAGTACGCTTGATGAGCAGTTCTTC. The rearrangement uses TRBV7-3 and TRBJ2-1; D is unclear. CDR1 and CDR2 from the germline V gene are SGHTA and FQGTGA. The CDR3 contains 13 residues. Trimming removed 3 bases at V and 8 bases at J, with 11 bases between.

This sequence joins TRBV21-1 and TRBJ2-5; the table assigns TRBD2, which was not confirmed against the DNA. TRBV21-1 is listed as a pseudogene. There are 18 residues in the CDR3. The CDR3 here is CASSTYHEAGETQETQYF. For the CDR3, the DNA is TGTGCCAGCAGCACTTACCATGAAGCGGGAGAGACACAAGAGACCCAGTACTTC.

In its sample, this clone was seen a few times. V is TRBV19 and J is TRBJ2-5; 9 nucleotides match TRBD2. The germline V gene encodes CDR1 LNHDA and CDR2 SQIVND (reference sequence). The V gene end was trimmed by 8 bases and the J gene end by 3 bases; junction bases not matched to a gene: 10. This CDR3 has 15 residues. Here the CDR3 reads CASAEAGGPEETQYF. For the CDR3, the DNA is TGTGCCAGTGCAGAGGCGGGAGGGCCGGAAGAGACCCAGTACTTC.

The chain combines TRBV15 with TRBJ1-5; 7 nucleotides match TRBD1. J gave up 1 base and V 5 bases, and 5 bases lay outside the gene matches. Germline V lookup: CDR1 LNHNV, CDR2 YYDKDF (reference sequence). The CDR3 runs 15 residues. The CDR3 is CATSGHRGSNQPQHF. CDR3 DNA: TGTGCCACCAGCGGGCACAGGGGAAGCAATCAGCCCCAGCATTTT.

The J gene is TRBJ1-3, the V gene TRBV6-1; D gene ambiguous. The germline V gene has CDR1 MNHNS and CDR2 SASEGT. Trimming removed 1 base from V and 4 bases from J, with 2 bases in between. The CDR3 spans 12 residues. The chain's CDR3 is CASSEVGNTIYF. The CDR3 DNA reads as TGTGCCAGCAGTGAAGTAGGAAACACCATATATTTT.

The V gene is TRBV5-1, the J gene TRBJ2-1; D might be TRBD1 (5 bases). CDR3 length equals 13 residues. V lost 5 bases and J lost 0, with 6 bases in between. From germline, CDR1 is SGHRS and CDR2 YFSETQ. The CDR3 bases are TGCGCCAGCAGAGACAGCTCCTACAATGAGCAGTTCTTC. This codes for CASRDSSYNEQFF. The full variable domain, its missing parts supplied by reference TRBV5-1 and TRBJ2-1, is KAGVTQTPRYLIKTRGQQVTLSCSPISGHRSVSWYQQTPGQGLQFLFEYFSETQRNKGNFPGRFSGRQFSNSRSEMNVSTLELGDSALYLCASRDSSYNEQFFGPGTRLTVL.

The chain combines TRBV28 with TRBJ2-7, with D possibly matching TRBD2 (5 bases). Between the trimmed V and J ends, which lost 5 bases and 8 bases, there was a span of 22 bases. The CDR3 extends over 15 amino acids. Per the germline V gene, CDR1 is MDHEN and CDR2 is SYDVKM. CDR3 nucleotide sequence: TGTGCCAGCAGTACGACGGGGTCCGGGGTACGTCAGCAGTACTTC. It codes for CASSTTGSGVRQQYF.